The rows below give T cell receptor beta chains drawn from one sample of a study of liver allograft versus peripheral blood T cells. TCRdb independently ran MiXCR on the reads; one entry per CDR3 protein. Among around 6,300 distinct CDR3 sequences listed, 15% to 20% were seen once. These receptors were collected from a human patient who had a liver transplant. Among the T cells, some may be from the graft donor. The CDR3 runs from the conserved cysteine through the conserved F or W. A D gene is named only where the DNA matches it firmly. Size values are once, few and many counts, or a class for expanded clones, and some rows have none.

J gene: TRBJ2-4
D gene: TRBD2
CDR3 length: 15
clone size: medium-sized
V gene: TRBV5-4
CDR3 protein: CASSSSGGAKNIQYF
CDR3 DNA: TGTGCCAGCAGCTCAAGCGGGGGGGCCAAAAACATTCAGTACTTC

J gene: TRBJ2-1
D gene: .
CDR3 length: 11
clone size: few
V gene: TRBV7-9
CDR3 protein: CASSFRAEQFF
CDR3 DNA: TGTGCCAGCAGCTTCCGGGCCGAGCAGTTCTTC

J gene: TRBJ1-3
D gene: .
CDR3 length: 14
clone size: few
V gene: TRBV30
CDR3 protein: CAWTAGTSGNTIYF
CDR3 DNA: TGTGCCTGGACGGCAGGGACCTCTGGAAACACCATATATTTT

J gene: TRBJ1-3
D gene: .
CDR3 length: 11
clone size: medium-sized
V gene: TRBV10-3
CDR3 protein: CAISGGNTIYF
CDR3 DNA: TGTGCCATCAGTGGTGGAAACACCATATATTTT

J gene: TRBJ1-2
D gene: TRBD1
CDR3 length: 13
clone size: .
V gene: TRBV2
CDR3 protein: CARSGTGDYGYTF
CDR3 DNA: TGTGCCAGATCCGGGACAGGGGACTATGGCTACACCTTC

J gene: TRBJ1-5
D gene: .
CDR3 length: 14
clone size: medium-sized
V gene: TRBV19
CDR3 protein: CASSLRGGNQPQHF
CDR3 DNA: TGTGCCAGTAGCCTCAGGGGTGGCAATCAGCCCCAGCATTTT

J gene: TRBJ1-1
D gene: .
CDR3 length: 14
clone size: medium-sized
V gene: TRBV6-5
CDR3 protein: CASSQRQGNTEAFF
CDR3 DNA: TGTGCCAGCAGCCAGCGTCAGGGGAACACTGAAGCTTTCTTT

J gene: TRBJ2-7
D gene: .
CDR3 length: 13
clone size: few
V gene: TRBV20-1
CDR3 protein: CSAPGSNVYEQYF
CDR3 DNA: TGCAGTGCACCGGGTAGCAATGTGTACGAGCAGTACTTC

J gene: TRBJ2-7
D gene: .
CDR3 length: 13
clone size: medium-sized
V gene: TRBV6-5
CDR3 protein: CASSYEGTYEQYF
CDR3 DNA: TGTGCCAGCAGTTACGAGGGGACCTACGAGCAGTACTTC

J gene: TRBJ2-1
D gene: .
CDR3 length: 15
clone size: .
V gene: TRBV20-1
CDR3 protein: CSASPTAASYNEQFF
CDR3 DNA: TGCAGTGCTAGCCCCACAGCGGCGTCCTACAATGAGCAGTTCTTC

J gene: TRBJ2-5
D gene: .
CDR3 length: 13
clone size: medium-sized
V gene: TRBV19
CDR3 protein: CASSSGSQETQYF
CDR3 DNA: TGTGCCAGTAGCAGCGGTTCTCAAGAGACCCAGTACTTC

J gene: TRBJ2-1
D gene: .
CDR3 length: 11
clone size: .
V gene: TRBV6-1
CDR3 protein: CASSLVDEQFF
CDR3 DNA: TGTGCCAGCAGCCTAGTCGATGAGCAGTTCTTC

J gene: TRBJ2-2
D gene: .
CDR3 length: 13
clone size: medium-sized
V gene: TRBV19
CDR3 protein: CASSPRQVPELFF
CDR3 DNA: TGTGCCAGTAGTCCCCGACAGGTTCCGGAGCTGTTTTTT

J gene: TRBJ1-5
D gene: .
CDR3 length: 16
clone size: .
V gene: TRBV20-1
CDR3 protein: CSARDQKGGDNQPQHF
CDR3 DNA: TGCAGTGCTAGAGATCAGAAAGGGGGGGACAATCAGCCCCAGCATTTT

J gene: TRBJ1-4
D gene: .
CDR3 length: 15
clone size: .
V gene: TRBV30
CDR3 protein: CAWSEVGLKSEKLFF
CDR3 DNA: TGTGCCTGGAGTGAAGTTGGCCTGAAGAGTGAAAAACTGTTTTTT

J gene: TRBJ1-1
D gene: TRBD1
CDR3 length: 14
clone size: .
V gene: TRBV10-2
CDR3 protein: CASNGGQGNTEAFF
CDR3 DNA: TGCGCCAGCAACGGGGGACAGGGGAACACTGAAGCTTTCTTT

J gene: TRBJ1-1
D gene: .
CDR3 length: 16
clone size: .
V gene: TRBV27
CDR3 protein: CASSSFRNTLLSEAFF
CDR3 DNA: TGTGCCAGCAGTTCTTTTCGAAACACCCTTTTATCTGAAGCTTTCTTT

J gene: TRBJ2-7
D gene: .
CDR3 length: 11
clone size: once
V gene: TRBV12-3/TRBV12-4
CDR3 protein: CASSLGSEQYF
CDR3 DNA: TGTGCCAGCAGTTTGGGGTCCGAGCAGTACTTC

J gene: TRBJ1-1
D gene: .
CDR3 length: 13
clone size: once
V gene: TRBV28
CDR3 protein: CASSLEGQGEAFF
CDR3 DNA: TGTGCCAGCAGTTTGGAGGGGCAGGGTGAAGCTTTCTTT

J gene: TRBJ2-7
D gene: TRBD2
CDR3 length: 17
clone size: .
V gene: TRBV6-1
CDR3 protein: CASSERTSGQGFYEQYF
CDR3 DNA: TGTGCCAGCAGTGAAAGGACTAGCGGACAGGGCTTCTACGAGCAGTACTTC

J gene: TRBJ1-1
D gene: .
CDR3 length: 13
clone size: few
V gene: TRBV9
CDR3 protein: CASSVDRDTEAFF
CDR3 DNA: TGTGCCAGCAGCGTAGACAGGGACACTGAAGCTTTCTTT

J gene: TRBJ1-1
D gene: .
CDR3 length: 15
clone size: few
V gene: TRBV19
CDR3 protein: CASSMIRGTTAEAFF
CDR3 DNA: TGTGCCAGTAGTATGATCAGGGGAACCACGGCTGAAGCTTTCTTT

J gene: TRBJ2-1
D gene: .
CDR3 length: 14
clone size: medium-sized
V gene: TRBV18
CDR3 protein: CASSPPSSENEQFF
CDR3 DNA: TGTGCCAGCTCACCTCCTTCTAGCGAAAATGAGCAGTTCTTC

J gene: TRBJ2-3
D gene: TRBD2
CDR3 length: 15
clone size: .
V gene: TRBV6-6
CDR3 protein: CASSPRTSRADTQYF
CDR3 DNA: TGTGCCAGCAGTCCCCGGACTAGTCGAGCAGATACGCAGTATTTT

J gene: TRBJ1-2
D gene: .
CDR3 length: 14
clone size: medium-sized
V gene: TRBV28
CDR3 protein: CASSFNGGNYGYTF
CDR3 DNA: TGTGCCAGCAGTTTCAATGGGGGCAACTATGGCTACACCTTC

J gene: TRBJ1-2
D gene: TRBD1
CDR3 length: 14
clone size: .
V gene: TRBV20-1
CDR3 protein: CSARDPDRENGYTF
CDR3 DNA: TGCAGTGCTAGAGATCCGGACAGGGAAAATGGCTACACCTTC

J gene: TRBJ2-1
D gene: .
CDR3 length: 11
clone size: medium-sized
V gene: TRBV27
CDR3 protein: CASNQGYEQFF
CDR3 DNA: TGTGCCTCCAACCAGGGGTATGAGCAGTTCTTC

J gene: TRBJ2-7
D gene: .
CDR3 length: 17
clone size: few
V gene: TRBV28
CDR3 protein: CASSSALRAALTYEQYF
CDR3 DNA: TGTGCCAGCAGTTCAGCCCTGCGGGCAGCGCTCACCTACGAGCAGTACTTC

J gene: TRBJ2-1
D gene: TRBD2
CDR3 length: 15
clone size: medium-sized
V gene: TRBV19
CDR3 protein: CASSIGGGPYNEQFF
CDR3 DNA: TGTGCCAGTAGTATAGGCGGGGGACCCTACAATGAGCAGTTCTTC